The 15 T cell receptor beta chains below come from one sample, sequenced in a study of identical twins listed by TCRdb under 2016. The library was produced with 5' RACE. Sequencing was performed on an Illumina HiSeq 2000. TCRdb trimmed public reads at Q25 via fastp, called clones via MiXCR and kept in-frame beta chains. Identical CDR3 protein sequences are pooled into one entry, listed with their most common genes and DNA. This sample is represented by approximately 1.8 million distinct CDR3 sequences; around a third of them were singletons. The ten biggest clones cover approximately 0.29% of the sample. Sequenced sample: cord blood. These receptors all come from a newborn girl in good health.

The chain has TRBV27 and TRBJ2-2; D remains unclear. The CDR3 covers 12 residues. The germline V gene encodes CDR1 MNHEY and CDR2 SMNVEV (reference sequence). V lost 5 bases, J lost 6 bases, and 7 bases lay in between. CDR3 nucleotides: TGTGCCAGCAGTCCGCAAGCCGGGGAGCTGTTTTTT. It encodes CASSPQAGELFF.

This sequence joins TRBV7-9 and TRBJ2-5, with 12 bases fitting TRBD2. J gave up 3 bases and V 2 bases, and 7 bases lay outside the gene matches. This CDR3 is 17 amino acids long. CDR1 is SEHNR, CDR2 FQNEAQ, per germline (reference sequence). CDR3 coding DNA: TGTGCCAGCAGCTTATCTGGACTAGCGGGGACAAAAGAGACCCAGTACTTC. Its protein product is CASSLSGLAGTKETQYF.

The chain employs TRBV20-1 and TRBJ1-6; D is ambiguous. Looked up from germline, CDR1 is DFQATT and CDR2 is SNEGSKA (reference sequence). The CDR3 loop spans 13 amino acids. V lost 2 bases to trimming and J lost 5 bases, with 7 bases between them. The CDR3 DNA reads TGCAGTGCTAGACCAAGCAATAATTCACCCCTCCACTTT. This gives the protein CSARPSNNSPLHF.

The CDR3 region has the DNA TGTGCCAGCAGCCGGACGGATGTCGGGGAGCTGTTTTTT. Protein sequence: CASSRTDVGELFF. V usage is TRBV6-1 and J usage is TRBJ2-2, with D unclear. The germline V gene encodes CDR1 MNHNS and CDR2 SASEGT. Trimming removed 6 bases at V and 7 bases at J, with 12 bases between. This CDR3 has 13 residues.

The sample holds a few counts of this clonotype. The J gene is TRBJ2-2, the V gene TRBV27; D uncertain. The germline V and J ends were trimmed by 6 bases and 3 bases, with 11 bases remaining between them. The germline gives CDR1 MNHEY, CDR2 SMNVEV (reference sequence). The CDR3 runs 14 residues. CDR3 in DNA: TGTGCCAGCAGCAACGGGTTCTACACCGGGGAGCTGTTTTTT. This codes for CASSNGFYTGELFF.

The rearrangement joins TRBV6-6 to TRBJ1-2; 8 bases map to TRBD1. The CDR3 consists of 15 residues. Trimming cost V 2 bases and J 0 bases; bases outside gene matches: 2. From germline, CDR1 is MNHNY and CDR2 SVGAGI (reference sequence). The CDR3 sequence: CASSYLGQANYGYTF. As DNA, the CDR3 is TGTGCCAGCAGTTACCTGGGACAGGCTAACTATGGCTACACCTTC.

This clonotype was detected only a few times. This sequence joins TRBV20-1 and TRBJ2-1; D not resolved. Germline V gene lookup returns CDR1 DFQATT and CDR2 SNEGSKA (reference sequence). V gave up 0 bases and J gave up 7 bases, with 22 bases separating them. This CDR3 comprises 17 residues. This chain's CDR3 is CSARDSPIVHRGNEQFF. The CDR3 DNA sequence: TGCAGTGCTAGAGATTCTCCGATCGTCCACAGAGGAAATGAGCAGTTCTTC.

This clonotype was seen only a few times. The chain links TRBV12-3 or TRBV12-4 to TRBJ2-5; 11 bases agree with TRBD2. The CDR3 is 15 amino acids. The trim removed 4 bases at V and 11 bases at J, leaving 12 bases unmatched. CDR3 sequence (DNA): TGTGCCAGCAGTTCCCGACTAGCGGGGCCGCGTGTGCAGTACTTC. It codes for CASSSRLAGPRVQYF.

The V call is TRBV12-3 or TRBV12-4, the J call TRBJ1-2, with D possibly matching TRBD1 (5 bases). The CDR3 runs to 12 residues. The ends were cut back, 8 bases at V and 8 bases at J, with 15 bases in the middle. The CDR3, as DNA: TGTGCCAGCCACTTGGAGGGGTCGGGCTACACCTTC. Translation gives CASHLEGSGYTF.

A few counts support this clonotype. The chain has TRBV9 and TRBJ2-3; no reliable D call. The V and J ends lost 2 bases and 2 bases respectively, with 12 bases between them. The CDR3 consists of 15 residues. CDR1 is SGDLS, CDR2 YYNGEE, per germline. CDR3 DNA sequence: TGTGCCAGCAGCGTGAGATCTGGGTTCACAGATACGCAGTATTTT. This translates into CASSVRSGFTDTQYF.

To note about this clonotype: One junction end does not reproduce the germline sequence, and a read error may be involved. The rearrangement links TRBV28 to TRBJ2-1, with D unresolved. The CDR3 spans 16 residues. Germline CDR1 reads MDHEN; CDR2 reads SYDVKM. The CDR3 coding sequence is TGTGCCAGCAGATCTACTTCGTTGAGCTCCTACAATGAGCAATACTTC. This gives the protein CASRSTSLSSYNEQYF.

This clonotype has just a few counts. The V gene is TRBV29-1, the J gene TRBJ1-1, with D possibly matching TRBD1 (5 bases). V lost 2 bases and J lost 1, with 11 bases in between. In germline, CDR1 is SQVTM, CDR2 ANQGSEA. This CDR3 has 14 residues. The CDR3 nucleotides are TGCAGCGTTGAACGAGGGAGGGGGAACACTGAAGCTTTCTTT. It encodes CSVERGRGNTEAFF.

This clonotype was observed a single time. Mismatch with germline at one junction end may stem from a read error. The rearrangement links TRBV24-1 to TRBJ2-3; 8 bases match TRBD1. The CDR3 sequence is 16 residues long. From germline, CDR1 is KGHDR and CDR2 SFDVKD. The CDR3 loop is CATSPPGQGYTGTQYF. CDR3 DNA sequence: TGTGCCACCAGTCCCCCCGGACAGGGATACACAGGTACGCAGTATTTT.

This clonotype was seen only a few times. This rearrangement joins TRBV10-1 to TRBJ2-7; 8 bases align to TRBD1. V gave up 8 bases and J gave up 3 bases; unmatched junction bases: 12. Germline CDR1 reads WNHNN; CDR2 reads SYGVQD (reference sequence). The CDR3 consists of 15 residues. Here the CDR3 DNA reads TGCGCCAGCGTTCCTTTTGGGACAGGACACTACGAGCAGTACTTC. Translating gives CASVPFGTGHYEQYF.

V gene TRBV6-1 combines with J gene TRBJ2-5; possibly TRBD2 for D (5 bases). The J call may be incorrect, as the DNA end agrees better with TRBJ2-7. CDR3 length: 14 amino acids. Germline CDR1 and CDR2: MNHNS and SASEGT. The CDR3 reads CATSEGPSGYEQYF. In DNA, the CDR3 is TGTGCCACCTCAGAGGGCCCTTCGGGGTACGAGCAGTACTTC.